The text below deals with one TCR beta chain. The CDR3 totals 17 residues. V trimming: 2 bases; J trimming: 6 bases; junction bases outside the gene matches: 6. Germline V gene lookup returns CDR1 SGDLS and CDR2 YYNGEE. These data are taken from a study of blood T cell repertoires in COVID-19. The wider study: The United States, Italy and Spain supplied acute and convalescent COVID-19 samples. T cells, B-cell-depleted T cells, or PBMCs supplied cDNA or gDNA.

The method was immunoSEQ multiplex PCR; TCRdb's version includes in-frame clones alone and lacks a portion of them. The sample consists of about 130,000 clones, under 85% of them appearing once. This receptor was obtained from a man aged 55 to 70 with acute or convalescent COVID-19. The sample comprised peripheral blood. The J gene is TRBJ2-3, the V gene TRBV9, with 16 bases identical to TRBD2. For the CDR3, the DNA is TGTGCCAGCAGCGTCTTGGGACTAGCGGGAGGGCTTGATACGCAGTATTTT. Protein product: CASSVLGLAGGLDTQYF.